This TCR beta chain was sequenced for a study of cytomegalovirus exposure and HLA in healthy donors (dated by TCRdb to 2016 to 2017). Regarding the research as a whole: According to an earlier analysis of a few hundred of the donors, about 179 million T cells yielded 117 million unique TCR beta sequences and 276 Gb of sequence data. Typing coverage varied by locus: about 629-640 donors for A, B, C, DRB1 and DQB1; more than 500 for DQA1; more than 600 for DPA1; approximately 470 for DPB1. The study used immunosequencing to profile the T cell repertoires of 670 or so subjects and linked those repertoires to cytomegalovirus serostatus. Rather than drawing on any new phenotypic data, the later analysis identified candidate immune exposures from TCR beta sequences and the way those sequences occurred across donors. Roughly 290 gigabases of sequencing data and roughly 80 million unique TCR sequences made up an early release that covered roughly 670 HLA-typed donors. A handful of DR-DQ haplotypes were handled as single units for association and clustering because linkage in the cohort was strong. All discovery cohort repertoires had been generated using a single sequencing platform. The study aimed to test whether signatures of past pathogen exposure could be identified by cataloging public T cell receptors. A later genetic analysis used genome-wide SNP genotypes for 398 of the 666 donors, treating that subset as a discovery cohort. Both class I and class II loci were covered by HLA typing, at four-digit resolution. Of the 350 to 450 genotyped donors, over 70% fell in the genetic ancestry cluster associated with self-reported Caucasian donors. In a later analysis, previously published TCR beta repertoires from about 670 donors were re-analyzed and high-resolution HLA genotyping was added so that TCR occurrence patterns could be studied. Along with the approximately 670-subject first cohort, a separate validation cohort of over a hundred different subjects was used. To predict cytomegalovirus infection status, the study combined high-throughput TCR immunosequencing, statistical association of individual TCRs with disease status, and machine learning. Donor age, sex, ethnicity and CMV serostatus were compiled together with the repertoire data. An earlier analysis of approximately 500 of the donors applied high-throughput TCR beta sequencing to assess whether each TCR beta V gene segment acted as functional or pseudogenic. Among some 410 genotyped donors of the cohort, an average of approximately 240,000 unique TCR beta nucleotide sequences was sequenced per donor, of which about 19% were non-productive.

The cohort comprised 710 or so healthy bone marrow donors. All cohort members were sampled while nominally healthy, although unrecorded immune exposures were likely present. The donor tested CMV seronegative, placing the donor among the 350 or so seronegative members of the cohort. A peripheral blood sample was collected from each donor, and TCR beta sequencing was performed on peripheral blood mononuclear cells. The Qiagen DNeasy Blood Extraction Kit was used to extract genomic DNA from the blood cell samples. In the germline V gene, CDR1 corresponds to SGHTA and CDR2 to FQGNSA. The CDR3 numbers 16 residues from cysteine through phenylalanine. The kept DNA is CDR3 alone, 48 bases in frame from the first base. V and J are trimmed by 0 bases and 6 bases, and the gene matches miss 8 bases of the junction. Findings and caveats that apply to the study as a whole: The cohort was sequenced for TCR beta chains only, and without alpha or paired-chain data the features that could be detected were limited. Three of the identified cytomegalovirus-associated TCR beta chains were confirmed in vitro to be specific for cytomegalovirus antigens. The study listed over 150 TCR beta chains as associated with cytomegalovirus. V-gene and J-gene trimming of TCR beta chains was associated with a missense DCLRE1C variant in a later genetic analysis, and the association was replicated in an independent cohort. Linkage disequilibrium might explain the correlated functional status among segregating V segments, but an unknown experimental factor could not be ruled out. A group of highly shared sequence variants was considered likely to be a technical artifact of the sequencing pipeline. Assigning TCR associations to individual alleles was difficult when HLA alleles, especially DR and DQ, strongly co-occurred. In a later analysis, around 17,000 TCR beta sequences were associated with specific HLA alleles at a false discovery rate of 0.05. In a later analysis, several top co-occurrence clusters were reported to appear linked to parvovirus B19, influenza, CMV and Epstein-Barr virus. Most TCR sequences were seen in very few donors, while some public TCRs were found in many individuals. A further reported finding was that TCR beta sequences accurately predicted the HLA-A and HLA-B alleles for most subjects in the first cohort. The only immune exposure information available for the cohort was CMV serostatus. Some IMGT-functional V segments, including TRBV6-2 and TRBV6-3, could not be distinguished by the 87-base-pair reads and were therefore excluded. In an earlier analysis of over 550 of the donors, most TCR beta V segments were observed in productive rearrangements about 90% or about 30% of the time, broadly matching IMGT annotations. According to a later analysis, most CMV-associated TCR beta chains appeared to be HLA-restricted, and the HLA associations seemed to be driven largely by CMV exposure. The authors suggested that the approach could potentially be extended to other disease states and immunological phenotypes. Roughly uniform sequencing depth across donors was assumed in presence/absence analyses, although this assumption may not hold. Because some donors lacked HLA typing at each locus, the association tests relied only on the typed subset. In a later analysis, TCR association rates were found to vary across HLA loci, with the most associated TCRs seen for DRB1 alleles and the fewest for HLA-C alleles. The classifier was reported to diagnose cytomegalovirus status with high specificity and sensitivity in both the original and validation cohorts. In a later genetic analysis, fewer N-insertions in productive TCRs were reported among donors in an Asian-associated ancestry cluster than the roughly 700-donor mean. Because counts were too low, 15 or so rarely observed V segments, including chromosome 9 orphons, were excluded from the earlier analysis of around 640 of the donors. Compared with equally common non-associated chains, HLA-associated TCR beta chains in a later analysis were more clonally expanded and had lower generation probabilities.

The library was prepared using the immunoSEQ multiplex PCR assay. The multiplex PCR relied on a mix of 60 forward primers for TCR Vbeta segments and 13 reverse primers for TCR Jbeta segments. The CDR3 region of rearranged TCR beta genes was amplified from genomic DNA by a multiplex PCR assay. Amplified TCR beta libraries were sequenced as 87-base-pair reads on the Illumina HiSeq System. Turning to the authors' computational methods: A later analysis counted some 74 million unique TCR beta chains across the 650 to 800 repertoires, and some 11 million of these chains were shared by at least two donors. Raw reads were error-corrected and collapsed into unique sequences with a nearest-neighbor algorithm that merged closely related sequences to remove PCR and sequencing errors. V, D and J gene segments were assigned by aligning CDR3 sequences to IMGT reference sequences. Each retained sequence needed at least a six-nucleotide match to both a V gene segment and a J gene segment. Rearrangements were called productive when the CDR3 lacked stop codons and stayed in frame with V and J; all others were non-productive. Following IMGT convention, CDR3 was defined as the stretch from the second conserved V-encoded cysteine up to the conserved J-encoded phenylalanine. Sequences without an unambiguous match to a single V gene segment were excluded from the earlier analysis of about 630 of the donors. An earlier analysis of a few hundred of the donors called V segments functional above 56.7% productive rearrangements and segregating when the between-donor standard deviation exceeded 5%. A statistical classification framework was built to diagnose cytomegalovirus status from the catalog of TCR beta chain sequences. In a later analysis, TCR nucleotide sequences were compared against IMGT/GENE-DB human TR gene sequences so that V and J genes could be assigned. In a later analysis, CDR3 sequences and most-parsimonious VDJ recombination scenarios were assigned using the TCRdist pipeline. In a later analysis, each TCR beta chain was defined by its CDR3 amino acid sequence together with its V-gene family, and reads lacking a unique V-gene family were excluded. A later analysis removed 500 to 600 highly shared, low-generation-probability nucleotide sequences to deal with suspected cross-contamination and a sequencing artifact. For each public chain, a later analysis derived a clonal expansion index from normalized ranks of inferred template counts within each repertoire. In a later analysis, generation probabilities were computed with a VDJ recombination model fitted to out-of-frame rearrangements, and the resulting probabilities were checked against IGoR. A later analysis scored TCR-TCR, TCR-HLA and TCR-CMV co-occurrence with hypergeometric tests, applying a repertoire-size bias correction to TCR pairs. In a later analysis, false discovery rates were estimated by permuting HLA or CMV assignments 20 times. In a later analysis, co-occurring TCRs were grouped using DBSCAN, with TCRdist sequence similarity added in when clustering inside HLA-allele-positive subsets. Co-occurrence clustering excluded repertoires with fewer than 30,000 or more than 120,000 public chains, plus five with anomalous nucleotide sharing. TCRdb's version of the immuneACCESS table is confined to in-frame rearrangements and falls short of the full clone set. An unresolved V gene accounts for under half of the shortfall where checked; the remainder is of unknown origin. The DNA was the basis for D and trimming; V, J and clone size are from that table. The sample data list over 150,000 clones, and approximately 80% of these were observed just once. The ten largest account for 2% to 2.5% of the sample.

This clone showed up just a few times. No cognate antigen has been identified for it. No base quality information exists; no much larger clone differs at one position. The specimen was PBMCs. The rearrangement joined TRBV7-2 to TRBJ1-5; 7 of the junction bases match TRBD1. This receptor was taken from a young woman in good health and CMV-seronegative. The sequence in DNA is TGTGCCAGCAGCTTAGCTCCCCAGACAGGGACTCAGCCCCAGCATTTT. The resulting protein is CASSLAPQTGTQPQHF.